This TCR beta chain was retrieved from a study of T cell responses to AZD1222 COVID-19 vaccine. Study-level results: Two AZD1222 administrations were followed by greater Spike-specific TCR breadth and depth. Spike-spanning, vaccine-associated CD4 TCRs were dominant at 160-218 and 743-854.

As to this clone: Its antigen remains unidentified.

Assay: immunoSEQ multiplex PCR; the TCRdb copy retains only in-frame clones and omits some. The data show under 130,000 clones, around nine tenths seen once. Second-dose intervals of approximately 4 or approximately 12 weeks were pooled. CDR1 and CDR2 (germline): MDHEN, SYDVKM. CDR3 length: 15 amino acids. Losses at the gene ends were 6 bases for V and 2 bases for J; bases not matched to a gene: 10. The V and J genes are TRBV28 and TRBJ2-7, with TRBD1 identical over 7 bases. The TCR originated in an adult who received the AZD1222 COVID-19 vaccine. Source: peripheral blood, taken 28 days after the second AZD1222 dose. The chain's CDR3 is CASRAAGTATYEQYF. For the CDR3, the DNA is TGTGCCAGCAGGGCCGCCGGGACAGCTACCTACGAGCAGTACTTC.